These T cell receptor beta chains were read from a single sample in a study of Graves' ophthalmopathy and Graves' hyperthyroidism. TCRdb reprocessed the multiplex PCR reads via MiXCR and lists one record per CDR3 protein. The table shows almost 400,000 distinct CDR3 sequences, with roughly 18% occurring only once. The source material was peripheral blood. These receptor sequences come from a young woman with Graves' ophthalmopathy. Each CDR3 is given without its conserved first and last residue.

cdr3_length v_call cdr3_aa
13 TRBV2 ASSELGRGSYEQY
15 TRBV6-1 ASRPGLAGDWANVLT
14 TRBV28 ASSYSEAGTSYEQY
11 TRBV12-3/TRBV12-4 ASSLTGRNIQY
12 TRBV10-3 AISERSGANVLT
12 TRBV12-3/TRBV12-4 ASSSGGVGKPQH
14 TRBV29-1 SASGSGTGGRSEAF
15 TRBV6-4 ASSPGTGGSSNYGYT
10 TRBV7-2 ASSLAVSPLH
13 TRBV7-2 ASSSLAGGAETQY
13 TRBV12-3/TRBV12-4 ASRAVGVGGNIQY
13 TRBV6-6 ASRLTSGTTDTQY
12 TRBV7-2 AITKEGYIGELF
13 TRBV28 ASSLRGIGNTEAF
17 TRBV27 ASSSLTSDRFFSNSPLH
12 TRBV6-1 ASSDSGRGQTQY
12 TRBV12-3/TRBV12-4 ASSLESLQVEQY
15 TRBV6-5 ASSYVSGSSGANVLT
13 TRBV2 ASRPPGQTNYGYT
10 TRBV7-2 ASSFGPGEQY
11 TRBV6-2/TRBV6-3 ASSYPPGWPQH
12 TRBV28 ASSSVGRAYEQY
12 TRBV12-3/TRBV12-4 ASTDRGGNSPLH
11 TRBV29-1 SGGTALNTEAF
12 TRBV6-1 ASSDRRGNSPLH
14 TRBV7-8 ASTVTGAANTGELF
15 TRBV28 ASRGTELSGFNSPLH
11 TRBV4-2 ASSQPGTGELF
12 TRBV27 ASSLSGTGISLH
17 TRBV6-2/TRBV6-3 ASSNLPGTSGSRGAEQY
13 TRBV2 ASRRTPRDTGELF
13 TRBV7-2 ASSIQWAGEYEQY
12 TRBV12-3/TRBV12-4 ASSFGGTMNEQY
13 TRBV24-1 ATSDRGLRKSEQY
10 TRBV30 AWMWGRETQY
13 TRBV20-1 SARRLAGGLDTQY
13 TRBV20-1 SAREGLAGSYEQY
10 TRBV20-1 SAGDGWETQY
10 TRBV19 ASRKQGYGYT
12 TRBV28 ASTLSGQDYEQY
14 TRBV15 ATSRVTERVDQPQH
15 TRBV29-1 SALGTGGVGMNTEAF
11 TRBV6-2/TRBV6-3 ASSRDTQETQY
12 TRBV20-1 SARDDRDRETQY
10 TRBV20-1 SARDRGLRAF
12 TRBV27 ASSALWGNQPQH
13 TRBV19 ASSVTGRANYGYT
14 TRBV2 ASSEALGDLNTEAF
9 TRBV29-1 SALGAYEQY
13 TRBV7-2 ASSPGLGPNQPQH
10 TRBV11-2 ASSFGSPEAF
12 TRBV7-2 ASSLWGLSYEQY
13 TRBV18 ASSQGQLDNQPQH
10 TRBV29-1 SVAKGGTEAF
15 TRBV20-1 SASETIPRDNNYGYT